This TCR beta chain was retrieved from a study of blood T cell repertoires in COVID-19 (dated by TCRdb to the early 2020s). Study-wide context: Samples from collaborators originated in the United States, Italy and Spain and spanned both the acute and convalescent phases of COVID-19. The prospective study material was composed of cDNA or gDNA derived from T cells, B-cell-depleted T cells, or PBMCs. Subjects who had been exposed to COVID-19, were actively infected with it, or had recovered from it provided the deeply sampled blood TCRbeta repertoires that made up the dataset. The repertoires were released in a freely available public database intended as a resource for research on the immune response to SARS-CoV-2. Samples came from the ongoing ImmuneRACE study (first 160 participants) plus 1,254 subjects from 6 global collaborators. Nearly every sample came with metadata listing a de-identified subject ID, COVID-19 status, age in years and sex. Where available, HLA class I and class II types were taken from metadata supplied by the sample provider and were not determined by assay-based typing.

Inclusive of the bounding cysteine and phenylalanine, the CDR3 is 13 residues long. CDR3 DNA only is kept here, 39 bases in frame from base 1. Germline trimming amounts to 1 base on V and 6 bases on J, with 4 as the count of junction bases outside the gene matches. With regard to this clone: Its antigen remains unidentified. No quality values exist for individual bases; no much larger clone is one base distant.

Each collaborating institution followed its own protocols to collect whole blood in K2EDTA tubes. Collaborator samples were shipped for TCRbeta analysis as frozen whole blood, isolated PBMCs, or DNA extracted from either sample type. TCRbeta CDR3 regions were amplified from genomic DNA using the immunoSEQ Assay, a bias-controlled multiplex PCR. The study's processing was this. The number of nucleated cells in each sample was estimated by amplification of reference gene primers within the assay. To quantify the absolute abundance of each unique TCRbeta CDR3 rearrangement, sequence reads were collapsed and filtered. For each sample, productive Simpson clonality was calculated by taking the square root of Simpson's diversity index across productive rearrangements. This is the immuneACCESS table as TCRdb keeps it, with only in-frame sequences that have V and J called. A part of the clones is gone; compared with another copy, unresolved V genes explain less than half, and the rest is unexplained. The DNA gave D and trimming, while V, J and clone size come from that table. The sample data list around 130,000 clones, and roughly 85% of these were observed just once. Around 4.7% of the sample comes from the top ten.

General conclusions and limits of the study: How much clinical and demographic metadata was included differed by source and by participant, and the metadata was provided uncurated.

The material sequenced was peripheral blood. The source is a man in his forties with acute or convalescent COVID-19. The chain is made from TRBV5-3 and TRBJ2-7, with 7 bases matching TRBD1. TRBV5-3 is placed among ORFs of uncertain function. DNA sequence: TGTGCCAGAAGCTTGACAGGGGTGCGCGAGCAGTACTTC. The translation is CARSLTGVREQYF.